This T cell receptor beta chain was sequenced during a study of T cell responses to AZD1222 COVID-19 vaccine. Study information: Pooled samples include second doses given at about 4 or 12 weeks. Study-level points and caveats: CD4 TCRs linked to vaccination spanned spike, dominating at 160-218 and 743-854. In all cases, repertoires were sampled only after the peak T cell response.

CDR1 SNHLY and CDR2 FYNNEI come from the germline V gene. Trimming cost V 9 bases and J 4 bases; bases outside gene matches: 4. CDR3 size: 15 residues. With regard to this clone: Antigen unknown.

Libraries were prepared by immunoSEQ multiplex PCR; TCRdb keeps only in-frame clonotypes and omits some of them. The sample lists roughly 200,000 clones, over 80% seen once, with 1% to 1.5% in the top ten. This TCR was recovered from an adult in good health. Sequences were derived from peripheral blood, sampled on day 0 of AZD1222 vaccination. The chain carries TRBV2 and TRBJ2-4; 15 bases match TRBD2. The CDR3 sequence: CARVGTSGGKNIQYF. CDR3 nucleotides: TGTGCCAGGGTCGGGACTAGCGGGGGGAAAAACATTCAGTACTTC.